These T cell receptor beta chains were read from a single sample in a study of blood T cell repertoires in COVID-19. Assay used: immunoSEQ multiplex PCR; TCRdb lists only in-frame clones, some missing. This table holds some 520,000 clones, roughly nine tenths found once. The source material was peripheral blood. Receptors were obtained from a man aged 18-30 years with COVID-19, enrolled during active disease. CDR3s include the opening cysteine and the closing phenylalanine or tryptophan. The D gene is left open where the match is weak. Only some rows state a clone size, as once, few, many or a class for expanded clones.

CDR3 | DNA | V | D | size | J
CASSLGGRGNTIYF | TGTGCCAGCAGCTTAGGGGGCAGAGGAAACACCATATATTTT | TRBV7-9 | . | . | TRBJ1-3
CASSLSRQGNYEQYF | TGTGCCAGCAGCTTATCCCGGCAGGGGAATTACGAGCAGTACTTC | TRBV7-9 | . | once | TRBJ2-7
CASSSQGGVRTDTQYF | TGTGCCAGTAGTTCGCAGGGAGGGGTACGCACAGATACGCAGTATTTT | TRBV19 | TRBD2 | . | TRBJ2-3
CAGRLGQAAYEQYF | TGTGCCGGCCGCCTGGGACAGGCCGCCTACGAGCAGTACTTC | TRBV2 | TRBD1 | . | TRBJ2-7
CASSSSGTGVHEQYF | TGTGCCAGCAGTTCCTCCGGTACAGGGGTCCACGAGCAGTACTTC | TRBV27 | TRBD1 | few | TRBJ2-7
CASSSGTGPQNTGELFF | TGCGCCAGCAGCTCGGGGACAGGCCCCCAGAACACCGGGGAGCTGTTTTTT | TRBV5-1 | TRBD1 | . | TRBJ2-2
CAITEGRSYNEQFF | TGTGCCATCACGGAGGGTCGCTCCTACAATGAGCAGTTCTTC | TRBV10-3 | . | . | TRBJ2-1
CASSPRGGGYGYTF | TGTGCCAGCAGCCCGAGAGGGGGTGGCTATGGCTACACCTTC | TRBV14 | . | . | TRBJ1-2
CASSLAPAGGPYEQYF | TGTGCCAGCAGCTTGGCCCCAGCAGGGGGCCCCTACGAGCAGTACTTC | TRBV5-8 | TRBD1 | . | TRBJ2-7
CVRSLGTSGRSDTQYF | TGTGTCAGAAGCTTAGGGACTAGCGGGAGGTCAGATACGCAGTATTTT | TRBV7-5 | . | . | TRBJ2-3
CSASMRGGYEQYF | TGCAGTGCTAGTATGCGGGGCGGATACGAGCAGTACTTC | TRBV20-1 | . | . | TRBJ2-7
CASSPGQPGFELFF | TGTGCCAGCTCACCGGGCCAGCCCGGTTTTGAACTGTTTTTT | TRBV18 | . | . | TRBJ1-4
CASSLQGANEKLFF | TGTGCCAGCAGTTTACAAGGGGCAAATGAAAAACTGTTTTTT | TRBV28 | . | once | TRBJ1-4
CASSLGQGSYSEQYF | TGTGCCAGCAGCTTGGGACAGGGATCATACAGCGAGCAGTACTTC | TRBV5-5 | TRBD1 | . | TRBJ2-7
CASSLRTGTGSTIYF | TGTGCCAGTAGCCTACGCACCGGGACAGGAAGCACCATATATTTT | TRBV19 | TRBD1 | . | TRBJ1-3
CASTNAGTGGQPQHF | TGTGCCAGTACCAACGCCGGGACAGGGGGTCAGCCCCAGCATTTT | TRBV19 | TRBD1 | . | TRBJ1-5
CASRGTSGQETQYF | TGTGCCAGCAGGGGGACTAGCGGTCAAGAGACCCAGTACTTC | TRBV7-9 | TRBD2 | . | TRBJ2-5
CASSLVRVSYNEQFF | TGTGCCAGCAGCTTAGTCCGGGTCTCCTACAATGAGCAGTTCTTC | TRBV7-9 | . | . | TRBJ2-1
CASSRGGAYTGELFF | TGTGCCAGCAGCCGCGGGGGGGCCTACACCGGGGAGCTGTTTTTT | TRBV13 | TRBD2 | once | TRBJ2-2
CASSQEASGRAFEQYF | TGTGCCAGCAGCCAAGAGGCTAGCGGGAGGGCGTTCGAGCAGTACTTC | TRBV14 | TRBD2 | . | TRBJ2-7
CASSHSRGNEQFF | TGTGCCAGCAGCCACTCCAGGGGCAATGAGCAGTTCTTC | TRBV3-1/TRBV3-2 | . | once | TRBJ2-1
CASSEGRSQETQYF | TGTGCCAGCAGTGAAGGGCGGTCCCAAGAGACCCAGTACTTC | TRBV6-1 | . | once | TRBJ2-5
CASSIGTGINSPLHF | TGTGCCAGCAGCATAGGGACAGGTATTAATTCACCCCTCCACTTT | TRBV5-4 | TRBD1 | . | TRBJ1-6
CASSFGGDTQYF | TGTGCCAGCAGTTTCGGGGGAGATACGCAGTATTTT | TRBV12-3/TRBV12-4 | . | . | TRBJ2-3
CASSSAVYGTDTQYF | TGTGCCAGCTCATCTGCAGTCTACGGGACAGATACGCAGTATTTT | TRBV18 | . | . | TRBJ2-3
CASSPDRVSDGYTF | TGTGCCAGCAGTCCGGACAGGGTCTCCGATGGCTACACCTTC | TRBV6-6 | TRBD1 | . | TRBJ1-2
CASSPEGSGGGQDTQYF | TGTGCCAGCAGCCCGGAAGGGAGCGGGGGGGGTCAAGATACGCAGTATTTT | TRBV11-3 | TRBD2 | once | TRBJ2-3
CASSLLTGELFF | TGTGCCAGCAGCTTGCTCACCGGGGAGCTGTTTTTT | TRBV5-6 | . | . | TRBJ2-2
CASSLGGDRANYGYTF | TGTGCCAGCAGCTTGGGCGGGGACAGAGCTAACTATGGCTACACCTTC | TRBV7-9 | TRBD1 | . | TRBJ1-2
CASSLGTAGGPGEQFF | TGTGCCAGCAGCTTAGGTACCGCGGGAGGGCCAGGTGAGCAGTTCTTC | TRBV7-8 | TRBD2 | . | TRBJ2-1
CASTRGTSGKNTGLFF | TGTGCCAGCACCCGAGGGACTAGCGGAAAAAACACCGGGCTGTTTTTT | TRBV7-9 | TRBD2 | once | TRBJ2-2
CASSGPGLAGGRNTGELFF | TGTGCCAGCAGTGGACCGGGACTAGCGGGGGGTCGCAACACCGGGGAGCTGTTTTTT | TRBV6-1 | TRBD2 | . | TRBJ2-2
CASSTSGENIQYF | TGTGCCAGCAGTACTAGCGGGGAAAACATTCAGTACTTC | TRBV25-1 | TRBD2 | . | TRBJ2-4
CASSATLGQPLLDGYTF | TGTGCCAGCAGTGCGACCTTGGGACAGCCCCTACTAGATGGCTACACCTTC | TRBV6-1 | TRBD1 | . | TRBJ1-2
CASSPGRGGTEAFF | TGTGCCAGCAGTCCGGGGAGGGGGGGAACTGAAGCTTTCTTT | TRBV27 | . | . | TRBJ1-1
CASSRQGILDTEAFF | TGTGCCAGCAGTCGACAGGGTATTTTAGACACTGAAGCTTTCTTT | TRBV27 | TRBD1 | . | TRBJ1-1
CASSLERSTGGGYTF | TGCGCCAGCAGCTTGGAAAGGTCGACAGGGGGTGGCTACACCTTC | TRBV5-1 | TRBD1 | . | TRBJ1-2
CASSEAGQGSTYEQYF | TGTGCCAGCAGTGAAGCGGGACAGGGTTCAACCTACGAGCAGTACTTC | TRBV6-1 | TRBD1 | . | TRBJ2-7
CATTDGNNQPQHF | TGTGCCACCACAGACGGTAACAATCAGCCCCAGCATTTT | TRBV6-6 | . | few | TRBJ1-5
CASGGQGGPYEQYF | TGCGCCAGCGGGGGACAGGGAGGTCCCTACGAGCAGTACTTC | TRBV5-1 | TRBD1 | once | TRBJ2-7
CASSLSRVGPGTDNEQFF | TGCGCCAGCAGCTTGAGTAGGGTCGGGCCCGGGACTGACAATGAGCAGTTCTTC | TRBV5-1 | . | . | TRBJ2-1
CSVDGDRETQYF | TGCAGCGTTGATGGAGACCGGGAGACCCAGTACTTC | TRBV29-1 | . | . | TRBJ2-5
CASRPGGELFF | TGTGCCAGCAGGCCCGGCGGGGAGCTGTTTTTT | TRBV5-4 | . | . | TRBJ2-2
CASSQERDRAYNEQFF | TGCGCCAGCAGCCAAGAAAGAGACAGGGCCTACAATGAGCAGTTCTTC | TRBV4-1 | TRBD1 | . | TRBJ2-1
CASSPSQETQYF | TGTGCCAGCAGCCCTAGCCAAGAGACCCAGTACTTC | TRBV5-6 | . | . | TRBJ2-5
CASSATASEGYTF | TGCGCCAGCAGCGCGACAGCCTCTGAGGGCTACACCTTC | TRBV5-1 | . | . | TRBJ1-2
CASAKVQGYNEKLFF | TGTGCCAGCGCCAAAGTACAGGGATACAATGAAAAACTGTTTTTT | TRBV2 | . | once | TRBJ1-4
CASQGSYEQYF | TGTGCCAGCCAGGGCTCCTACGAGCAGTACTTC | TRBV12-3/TRBV12-4 | . | . | TRBJ2-7
CASSVDGNYGYTF | TGTGCCAGCAGCGTAGACGGTAACTATGGCTACACCTTC | TRBV9 | . | . | TRBJ1-2
CASSSGQINQPQHF | TGTGCCAGCAGTTCCGGACAGATTAATCAGCCCCAGCATTTT | TRBV6-5 | . | few | TRBJ1-5
CAWSVAFFTEAFF | TGTGCCTGGAGTGTGGCATTTTTCACTGAAGCTTTCTTT | TRBV30 | . | . | TRBJ1-1